This T cell receptor beta chain is from a study of T cell responses to AZD1222 COVID-19 vaccine. TCRdb's copy holds only in-frame clones and misses some; the assay was immunoSEQ multiplex PCR. Of about 90,000 clones listed, roughly 88% are singletons. Concerning this clone itself: Its antigen is not known.

CDR3 size: 14 residues. The V end was cut by 1 base, the J end by 3 bases, with 9 bases between. Germline V lookup: CDR1 SGDLS, CDR2 YYNGEE. Study conclusions and caveats: CD4 TCRs associated with vaccination spanned spike, dominating at 160-218 and 743-854. Seropositive at baseline were only a handful of AZD1222 recipients. The breadth and depth of Spike-specific TCRs increased once two AZD1222 doses had been given. Repertoire sampling was restricted to post-peak T cell response timepoints.

This sequence originates from an adult in good health. The chain has TRBV9 and TRBJ2-3; a weak D match, TRBD1 (6 bases). The source was peripheral blood, collected on day 0 of MenACWY control vaccination. For the CDR3, the DNA is TGTGCCAGCAGCGTACAACAGGGAACAGATACGCAGTATTTT. This translates into CASSVQQGTDTQYF.